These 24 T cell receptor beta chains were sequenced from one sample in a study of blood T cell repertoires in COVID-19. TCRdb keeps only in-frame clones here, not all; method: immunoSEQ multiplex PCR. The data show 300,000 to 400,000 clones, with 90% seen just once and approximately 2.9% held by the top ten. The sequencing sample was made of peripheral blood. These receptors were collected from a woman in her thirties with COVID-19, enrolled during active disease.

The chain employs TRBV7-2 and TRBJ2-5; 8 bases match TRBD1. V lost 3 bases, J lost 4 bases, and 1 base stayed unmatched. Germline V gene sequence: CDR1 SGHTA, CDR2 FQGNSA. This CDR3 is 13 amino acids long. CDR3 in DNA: TGTGCCAGCAGCTTCGGACAGGGAGAGACCCAGTACTTC. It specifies CASSFGQGETQYF.

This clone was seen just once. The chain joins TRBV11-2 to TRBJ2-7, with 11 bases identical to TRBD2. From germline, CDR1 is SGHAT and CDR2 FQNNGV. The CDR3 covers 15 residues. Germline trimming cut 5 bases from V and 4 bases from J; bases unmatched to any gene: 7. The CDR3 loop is CASSTIAGGPYEQYF. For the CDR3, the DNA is TGTGCCAGCAGCACAATAGCGGGAGGGCCTTACGAGCAGTACTTC.

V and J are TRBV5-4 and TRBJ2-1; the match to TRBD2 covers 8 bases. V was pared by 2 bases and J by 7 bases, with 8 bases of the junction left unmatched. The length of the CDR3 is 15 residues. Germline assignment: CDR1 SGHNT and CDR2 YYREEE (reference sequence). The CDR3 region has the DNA TGTGCCAGCAGCTTACCGGGACTAGGAATTAATGAGCAGTTCTTC. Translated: CASSLPGLGINEQFF.

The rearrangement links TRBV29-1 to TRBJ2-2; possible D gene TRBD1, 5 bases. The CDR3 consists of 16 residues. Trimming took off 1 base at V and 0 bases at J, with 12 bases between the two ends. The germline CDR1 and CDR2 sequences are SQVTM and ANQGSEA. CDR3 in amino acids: CSVEGHQGSNTGELFF. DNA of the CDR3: TGCAGCGTTGAAGGTCATCAGGGCTCGAACACCGGGGAGCTGTTTTTT.

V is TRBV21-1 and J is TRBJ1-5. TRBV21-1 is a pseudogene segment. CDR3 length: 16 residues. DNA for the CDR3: TGTGCCAGCAGCAAAGTTGAAGGGAGTCGGAATCAGCCCCAGCATTTT. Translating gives CASSKVEGSRNQPQHF.

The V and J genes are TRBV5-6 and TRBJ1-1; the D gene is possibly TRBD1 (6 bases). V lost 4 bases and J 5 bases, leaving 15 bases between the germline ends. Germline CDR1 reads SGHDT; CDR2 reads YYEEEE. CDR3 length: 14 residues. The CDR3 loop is CASSVGGGRTEAFF. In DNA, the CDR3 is TGTGCCAGCAGCGTGGGGGGCGGAAGGACTGAAGCTTTCTTT.

This CDR3 is CASSTQGANQNSPLHF. As DNA, the CDR3 is TGTGCCAGCAGTACACAGGGGGCGAACCAGAATTCACCCCTCCACTTT. The chain uses TRBV6-6 and TRBJ1-6; TRBD1 agrees at 9 bases. The CDR3 spans 16 residues. Trimming at V came to 5 bases and at J to 7 bases, leaving 9 bases not matched to a gene. The germline gives CDR1 MNHNY, CDR2 SVGAGI (reference sequence).

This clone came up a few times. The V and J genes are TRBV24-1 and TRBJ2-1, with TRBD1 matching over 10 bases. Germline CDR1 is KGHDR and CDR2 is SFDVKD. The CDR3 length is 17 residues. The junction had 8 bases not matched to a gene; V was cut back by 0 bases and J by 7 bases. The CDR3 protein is CATSDLRVGDRGNEQFF. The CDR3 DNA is TGTGCCACCAGTGATTTGCGGGTAGGGGACAGGGGAAATGAGCAGTTCTTC.

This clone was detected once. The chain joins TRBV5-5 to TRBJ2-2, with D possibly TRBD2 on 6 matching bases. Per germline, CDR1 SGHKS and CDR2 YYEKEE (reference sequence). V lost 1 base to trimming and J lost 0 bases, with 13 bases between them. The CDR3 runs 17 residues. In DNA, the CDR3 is TGTGCCAGCAGCTTGCGGGACTCGACGACGAACACCGGGGAGCTGTTTTTT. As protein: CASSLRDSTTNTGELFF.

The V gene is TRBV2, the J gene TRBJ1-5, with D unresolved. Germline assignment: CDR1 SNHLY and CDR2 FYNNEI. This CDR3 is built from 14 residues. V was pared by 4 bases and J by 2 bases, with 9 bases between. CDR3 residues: CASSGGGGNQPQHF. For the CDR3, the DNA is TGTGCCAGCAGTGGTGGAGGCGGCAATCAGCCCCAGCATTTT.

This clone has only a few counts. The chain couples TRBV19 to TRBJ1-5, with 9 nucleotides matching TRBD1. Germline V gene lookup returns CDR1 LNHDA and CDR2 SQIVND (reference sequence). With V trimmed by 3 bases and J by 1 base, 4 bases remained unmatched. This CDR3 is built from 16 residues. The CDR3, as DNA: TGTGCCAGTAGTATGGGAGACAGGGGGAGCAATCAGCCCCAGCATTTT. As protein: CASSMGDRGSNQPQHF.

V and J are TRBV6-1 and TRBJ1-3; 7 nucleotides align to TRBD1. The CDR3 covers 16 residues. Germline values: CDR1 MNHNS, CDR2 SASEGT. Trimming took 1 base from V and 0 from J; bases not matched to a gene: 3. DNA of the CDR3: TGTGCCAGCAGTGAAGTGTGGGACAGCTCTGGAAACACCATATATTTT. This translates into CASSEVWDSSGNTIYF.

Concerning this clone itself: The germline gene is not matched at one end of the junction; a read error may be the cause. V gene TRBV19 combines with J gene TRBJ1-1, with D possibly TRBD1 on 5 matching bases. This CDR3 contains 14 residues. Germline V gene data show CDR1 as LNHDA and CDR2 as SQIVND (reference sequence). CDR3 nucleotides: TGTGCCACTAGTGGGGGGTCCATGAACACTGAAGCTTTCTTT. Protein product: CATSGGSMNTEAFF.

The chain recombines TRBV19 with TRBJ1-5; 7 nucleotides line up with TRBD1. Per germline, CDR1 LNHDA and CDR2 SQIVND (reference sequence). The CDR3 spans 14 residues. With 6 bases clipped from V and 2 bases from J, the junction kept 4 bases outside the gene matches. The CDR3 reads CASRRQGRNQPQHF. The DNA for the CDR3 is TGTGCCAGTAGGCGACAGGGCCGCAATCAGCCCCAGCATTTT. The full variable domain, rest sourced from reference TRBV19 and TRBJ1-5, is DGGITQSPKYLFRKEGQNVTLSCEQNLNHDAMYWYRQDPGQGLRLIYYSQIVNDFQKGDIAEGYSVSREKKESFPLTVTSAQKNPTAFYLCASRRQGRNQPQHFGDGTRLSIL.

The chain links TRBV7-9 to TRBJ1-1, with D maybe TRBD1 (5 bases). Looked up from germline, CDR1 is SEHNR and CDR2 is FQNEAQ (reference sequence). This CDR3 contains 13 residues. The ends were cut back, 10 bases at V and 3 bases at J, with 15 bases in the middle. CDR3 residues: CAIKSWGHTEAFF. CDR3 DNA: TGTGCCATCAAAAGTTGGGGCCACACTGAAGCTTTCTTT.

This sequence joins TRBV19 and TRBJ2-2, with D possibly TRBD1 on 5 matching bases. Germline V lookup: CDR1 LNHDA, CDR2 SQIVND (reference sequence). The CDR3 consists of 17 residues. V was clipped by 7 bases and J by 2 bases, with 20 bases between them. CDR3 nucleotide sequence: TGTGCCAGTACCAGGGCCCTATCACATCTCAACACCGGGGAGCTGTTTTTT. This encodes CASTRALSHLNTGELFF.

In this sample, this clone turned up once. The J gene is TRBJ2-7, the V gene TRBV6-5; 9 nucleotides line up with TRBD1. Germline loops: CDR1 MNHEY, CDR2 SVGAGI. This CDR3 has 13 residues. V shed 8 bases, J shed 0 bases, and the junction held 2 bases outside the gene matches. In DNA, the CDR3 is TGTGCCAGCTCGACAGGGGGCTCCTACGAGCAGTACTTC. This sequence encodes CASSTGGSYEQYF.

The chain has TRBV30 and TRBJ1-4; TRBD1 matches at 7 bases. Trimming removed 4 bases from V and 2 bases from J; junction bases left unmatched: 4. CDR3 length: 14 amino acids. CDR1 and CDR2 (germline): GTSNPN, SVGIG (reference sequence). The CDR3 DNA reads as TGTGCCTGGACCCAGGGGGTGACTAATGAAAAACTGTTTTTT. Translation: CAWTQGVTNEKLFF.

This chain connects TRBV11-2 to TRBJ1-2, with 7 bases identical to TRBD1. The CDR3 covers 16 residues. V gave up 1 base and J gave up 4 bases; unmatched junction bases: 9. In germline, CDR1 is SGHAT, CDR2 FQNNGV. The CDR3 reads CASSLAGQGVTYGYTF. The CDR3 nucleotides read TGTGCCAGCAGCTTAGCAGGGCAGGGGGTAACCTATGGCTACACCTTC.

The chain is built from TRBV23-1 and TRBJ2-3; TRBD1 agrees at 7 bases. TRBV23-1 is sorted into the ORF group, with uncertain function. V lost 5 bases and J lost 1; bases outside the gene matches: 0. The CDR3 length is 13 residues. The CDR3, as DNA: TGCGCCAGCAGTACAGGGGGCACAGATACGCAGTATTTT. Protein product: CASSTGGTDTQYF.

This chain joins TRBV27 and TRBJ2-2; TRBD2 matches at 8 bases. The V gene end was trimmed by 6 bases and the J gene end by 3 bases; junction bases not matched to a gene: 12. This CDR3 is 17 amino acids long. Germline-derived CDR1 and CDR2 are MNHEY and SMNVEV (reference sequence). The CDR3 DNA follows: TGTGCCAGCAGCCCTTTGGCTAGCGGGCTCCACACCGGGGAGCTGTTTTTT. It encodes CASSPLASGLHTGELFF.

CDR3 amino acids: CASSVEGIGNQPQHF. DNA of the CDR3: TGTGCCAGCAGTGTGGAGGGGATCGGCAATCAGCCCCAGCATTTT. The V gene is TRBV2, the J gene TRBJ1-5; tentatively, D is TRBD1 (5 bases). V was clipped by 4 bases and J by 2 bases, with 12 bases between them. CDR1 is SNHLY and CDR2 is FYNNEI in the germline V gene. The CDR3 length is 15 residues.

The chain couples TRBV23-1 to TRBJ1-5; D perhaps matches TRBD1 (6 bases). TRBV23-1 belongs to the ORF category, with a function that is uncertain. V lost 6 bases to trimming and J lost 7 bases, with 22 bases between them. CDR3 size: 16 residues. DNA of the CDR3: TGCGCCAGCAGACCCAACGACTTACAGGGATCGCAGCCCCAGCATTTT. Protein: CASRPNDLQGSQPQHF.

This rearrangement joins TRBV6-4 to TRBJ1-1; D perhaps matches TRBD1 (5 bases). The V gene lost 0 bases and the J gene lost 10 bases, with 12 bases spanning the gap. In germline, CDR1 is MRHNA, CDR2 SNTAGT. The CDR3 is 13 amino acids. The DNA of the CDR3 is TGTGCCAGCAGTGACTCGATTAGCGGGGGAGCTTTCTTT. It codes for CASSDSISGGAFF.